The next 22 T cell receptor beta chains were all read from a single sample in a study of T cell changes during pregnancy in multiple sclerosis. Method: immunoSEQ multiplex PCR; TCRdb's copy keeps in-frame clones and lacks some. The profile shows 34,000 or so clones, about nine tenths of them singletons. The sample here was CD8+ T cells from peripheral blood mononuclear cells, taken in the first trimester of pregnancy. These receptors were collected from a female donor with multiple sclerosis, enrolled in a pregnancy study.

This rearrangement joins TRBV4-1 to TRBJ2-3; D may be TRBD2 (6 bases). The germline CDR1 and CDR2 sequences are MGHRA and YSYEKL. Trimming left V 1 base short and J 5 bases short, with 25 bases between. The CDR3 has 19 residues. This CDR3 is CASSQGTATDRAGRDTQYF. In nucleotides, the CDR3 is TGCGCCAGCAGCCAAGGGACTGCCACCGACCGGGCGGGGAGAGATACGCAGTATTTT.

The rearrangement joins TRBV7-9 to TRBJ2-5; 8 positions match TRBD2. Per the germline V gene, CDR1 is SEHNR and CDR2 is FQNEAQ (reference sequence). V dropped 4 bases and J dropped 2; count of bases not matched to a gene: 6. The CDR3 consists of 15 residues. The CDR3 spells CASSSKRERQETQYF. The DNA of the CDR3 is TGTGCCAGCAGCTCCAAGCGGGAGAGACAAGAGACCCAGTACTTC.

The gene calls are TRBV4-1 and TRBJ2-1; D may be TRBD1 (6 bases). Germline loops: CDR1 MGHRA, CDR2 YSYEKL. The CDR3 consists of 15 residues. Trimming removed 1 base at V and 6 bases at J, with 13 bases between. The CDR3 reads CASSQAPQTGNEQFF. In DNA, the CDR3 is TGCGCCAGCAGCCAAGCCCCACAGACAGGCAATGAGCAGTTCTTC.

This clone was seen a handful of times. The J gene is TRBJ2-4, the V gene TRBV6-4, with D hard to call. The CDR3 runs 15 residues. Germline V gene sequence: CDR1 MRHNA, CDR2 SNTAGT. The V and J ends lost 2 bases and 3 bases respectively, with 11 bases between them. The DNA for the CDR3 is TGTGCCAGCAGTGACACCTCTAAAGACAAAAACATTCAGTACTTC. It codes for CASSDTSKDKNIQYF.

The CDR3 loop is CASSYRVVSYEQYF. The CDR3, as DNA: TGTGCCAGTAGTTACAGGGTGGTGTCCTACGAGCAGTACTTC. The gene calls are TRBV19 and TRBJ2-7; possibly TRBD1 for D (6 bases). The ends were cut back, 5 bases at V and 1 base at J, with 12 bases in the middle. Germline CDR1 and CDR2: LNHDA and SQIVND (reference sequence). The CDR3 extends over 14 amino acids.

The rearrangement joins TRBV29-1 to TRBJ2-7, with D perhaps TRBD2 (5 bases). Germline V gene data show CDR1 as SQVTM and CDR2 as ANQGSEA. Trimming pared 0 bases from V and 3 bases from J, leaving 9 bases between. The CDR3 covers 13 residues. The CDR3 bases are TGCAGCGTTGAAGATCGGGGAGACTACGAGCAGTACTTC. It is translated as CSVEDRGDYEQYF.

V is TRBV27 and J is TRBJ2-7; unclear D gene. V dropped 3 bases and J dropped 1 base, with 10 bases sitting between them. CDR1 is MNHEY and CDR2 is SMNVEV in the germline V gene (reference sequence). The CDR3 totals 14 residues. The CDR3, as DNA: TGTGCCAGCAGTTTGGGCCCACGATCCTACGAGCAGTACTTC. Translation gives CASSLGPRSYEQYF.

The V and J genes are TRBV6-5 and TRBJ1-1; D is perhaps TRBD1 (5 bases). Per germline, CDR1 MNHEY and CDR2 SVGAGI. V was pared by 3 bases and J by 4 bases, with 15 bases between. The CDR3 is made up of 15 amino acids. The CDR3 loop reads CASSYEDQGGTEAFF. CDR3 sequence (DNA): TGTGCCAGCAGTTATGAAGATCAGGGTGGCACTGAAGCTTTCTTT.

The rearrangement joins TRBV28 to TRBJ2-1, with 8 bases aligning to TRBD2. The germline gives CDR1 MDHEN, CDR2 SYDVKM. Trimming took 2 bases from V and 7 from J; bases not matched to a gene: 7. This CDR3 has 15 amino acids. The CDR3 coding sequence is TGTGCCAGCAGTTTAGCGGGAGGTACTACAAATGAGCAGTTCTTC. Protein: CASSLAGGTTNEQFF.

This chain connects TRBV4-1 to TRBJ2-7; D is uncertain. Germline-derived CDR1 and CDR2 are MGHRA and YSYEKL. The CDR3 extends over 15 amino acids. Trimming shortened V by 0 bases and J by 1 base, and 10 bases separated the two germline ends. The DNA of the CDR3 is TGCGCCAGCAGCCAAGAAATATCTCCTTCCTACGAGCAGTACTTC. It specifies CASSQEISPSYEQYF.

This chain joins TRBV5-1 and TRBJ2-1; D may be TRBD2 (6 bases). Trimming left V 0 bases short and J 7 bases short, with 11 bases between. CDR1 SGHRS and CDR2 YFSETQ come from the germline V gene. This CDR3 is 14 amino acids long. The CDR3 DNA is TGCGCCAGCAGCTTGGCCATGGGGGGTAATGAGCAGTTCTTC. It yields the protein CASSLAMGGNEQFF.

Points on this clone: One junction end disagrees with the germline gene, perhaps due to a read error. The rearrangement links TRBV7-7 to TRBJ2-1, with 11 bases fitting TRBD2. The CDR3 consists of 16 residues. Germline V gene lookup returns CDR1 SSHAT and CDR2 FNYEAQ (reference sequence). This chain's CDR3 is CASSLGLAGGYNEQFF. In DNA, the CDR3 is TGTGCTAGCAGCTTAGGCCTAGCGGGAGGCTACAATGAGCAGTTCTTC.

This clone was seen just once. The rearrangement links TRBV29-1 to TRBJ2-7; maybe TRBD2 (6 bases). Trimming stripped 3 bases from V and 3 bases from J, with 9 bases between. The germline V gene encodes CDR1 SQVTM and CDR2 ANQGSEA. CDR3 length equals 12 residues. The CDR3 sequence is CSVEGTLYEQYF. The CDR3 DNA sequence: TGCAGCGTTGAGGGGACTCTCTACGAGCAGTACTTC.

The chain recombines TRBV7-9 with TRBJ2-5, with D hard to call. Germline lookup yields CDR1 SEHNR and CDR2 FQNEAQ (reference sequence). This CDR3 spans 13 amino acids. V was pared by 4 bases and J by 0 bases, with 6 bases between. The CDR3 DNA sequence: TGTGCCAGCAGCTGGCCCAACCAAGAGACCCAGTACTTC. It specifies CASSWPNQETQYF.

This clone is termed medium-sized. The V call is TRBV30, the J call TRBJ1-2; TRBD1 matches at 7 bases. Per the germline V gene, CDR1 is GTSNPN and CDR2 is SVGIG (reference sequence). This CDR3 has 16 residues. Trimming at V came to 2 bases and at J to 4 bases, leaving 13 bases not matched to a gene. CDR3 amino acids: CAWSKGETGPVYGYTF. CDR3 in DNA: TGTGCCTGGAGTAAGGGGGAGACAGGGCCCGTCTATGGCTACACCTTC.

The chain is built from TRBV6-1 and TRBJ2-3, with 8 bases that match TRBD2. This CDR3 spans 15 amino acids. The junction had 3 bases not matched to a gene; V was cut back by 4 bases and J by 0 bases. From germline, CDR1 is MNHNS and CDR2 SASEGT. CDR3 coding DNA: TGTGCCAGCAGTGCGACTAGCGCTAGCACAGATACGCAGTATTTT. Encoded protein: CASSATSASTDTQYF.

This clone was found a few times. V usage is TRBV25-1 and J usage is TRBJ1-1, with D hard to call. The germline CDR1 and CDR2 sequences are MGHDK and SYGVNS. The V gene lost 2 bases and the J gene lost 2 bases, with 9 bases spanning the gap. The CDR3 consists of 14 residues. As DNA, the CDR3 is TGTGCCAGCAGTGAAACCTGGGCAAACACTGAAGCTTTCTTT. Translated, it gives CASSETWANTEAFF.

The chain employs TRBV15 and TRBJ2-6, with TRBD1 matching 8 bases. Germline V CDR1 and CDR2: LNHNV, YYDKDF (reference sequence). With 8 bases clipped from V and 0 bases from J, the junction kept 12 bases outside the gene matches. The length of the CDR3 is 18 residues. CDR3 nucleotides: TGTGCCACCGCCGCCGAGGGACAGGAAGGCTCTGGGGCCAACGTCCTGACTTTC. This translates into CATAAEGQEGSGANVLTF. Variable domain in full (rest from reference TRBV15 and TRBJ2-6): DAMVIQNPRYQVTQFGKPVTLSCSQTLNHNVMYWYQQKSSQAPKLLFHYYDKDFNNEADTPDNFQSRRPNTSFCFLDIRSPGLGDTAMYLCATAAEGQEGSGANVLTFGAGSRLTVL.

The CDR3 sequence is CASIRDRDAGELFF. The DNA for the CDR3 is TGTGCCAGCATACGGGACAGGGATGCCGGGGAGCTGTTTTTT. The V call is TRBV2, the J call TRBJ2-2; 9 nucleotides align to TRBD1. The ends lost 7 bases at V and 6 bases at J; junction bases unmatched: 6. The CDR3 has 14 amino acids. Germline loops: CDR1 SNHLY, CDR2 FYNNEI.

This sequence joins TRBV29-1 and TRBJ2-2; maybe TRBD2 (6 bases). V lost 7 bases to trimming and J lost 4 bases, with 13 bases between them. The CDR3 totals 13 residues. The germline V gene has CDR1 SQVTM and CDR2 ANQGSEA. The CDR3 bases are TGCAGCGGGGGGGAGTCCCCCACCGGGGAGCTGTTTTTT. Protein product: CSGGESPTGELFF.

The CDR3 region is CASSEGGLVFEQYF. In nucleotides, the CDR3 is TGTGCCAGCAGTGAGGGTGGACTAGTTTTCGAGCAGTACTTC. The V call is TRBV2, the J call TRBJ2-7, with 7 nucleotides matching TRBD2. CDR1 SNHLY and CDR2 FYNNEI come from the germline V gene. CDR3 length: 14 amino acids. V lost 3 bases to trimming and J lost 6 bases; unmatched junction nucleotides: 8.

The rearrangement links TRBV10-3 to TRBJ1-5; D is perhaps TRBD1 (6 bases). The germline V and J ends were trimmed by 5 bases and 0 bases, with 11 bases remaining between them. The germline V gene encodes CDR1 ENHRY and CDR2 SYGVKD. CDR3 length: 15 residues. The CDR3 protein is CAISQGRDSNQPQHF. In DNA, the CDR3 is TGTGCCATCAGTCAGGGGCGAGATAGCAATCAGCCCCAGCATTTT.